Here is one T cell receptor (beta chain) with its context. Profiled with immunoSEQ multiplex PCR; TCRdb holds only in-frame clones, not every one. Altogether some 74,000 clones are present, about nine tenths being singletons, with the ten largest covering 3.7%. This entry is derived from a study of T cell changes during pregnancy in multiple sclerosis. The TCR was taken from a female donor in good health, enrolled as a control in a pregnancy study. The source material was peripheral blood, sampled after pregnancy.

CDR3 DNA: TGTGCCAGCAGCTTGGCACTAGCGGGAGTTTTCGATGAGCAGTTCTTC. Its protein product is CASSLALAGVFDEQFF. The V and J genes are TRBV5-6 and TRBJ2-1; 11 nucleotides agree with TRBD2. The CDR3 sequence is 16 residues long. V was clipped by 0 bases and J by 8 bases; unmatched bases: 7. Per germline, CDR1 SGHDT and CDR2 YYEEEE.